The 18 T cell receptor beta chains presented below share a single source sample, sequenced in a study of blood T cell repertoires in COVID-19. This table comes from immunoSEQ multiplex PCR, and its TCRdb copy is limited to in-frame clones, with some not included. The table lists 100,000 or so clones, 92% of them singletons. The source material was peripheral blood. All receptors derive from a middle-aged man with active COVID-19.

The chain links TRBV7-3 to TRBJ2-5; 9 positions agree with TRBD2. The CDR3 sequence is 16 residues long. CDR1 and CDR2 (germline): SGHTA, FQGTGA. Trimming removed 5 bases from V and 5 bases from J; junction bases left unmatched: 12. CDR3: CASSPSGNGPGETQYF. CDR3 DNA sequence: TGTGCCAGCAGCCCTAGCGGGAACGGGCCTGGGGAGACCCAGTACTTC.

V is TRBV19 and J is TRBJ2-7; D is ambiguous. Per germline, CDR1 LNHDA and CDR2 SQIVND (reference sequence). V dropped 3 bases and J dropped 6 bases, with 21 bases sitting between them. CDR3 size: 16 residues. In DNA, the CDR3 is TGTGCCAGTAGTATTAGGAGCGCGGAGTCTCTAGGCGAGCAGTACTTC. It is translated as CASSIRSAESLGEQYF. Combining the CDR3 with reference TRBV19 and TRBJ2-7 gives the whole variable domain DGGITQSPKYLFRKEGQNVTLSCEQNLNHDAMYWYRQDPGQGLRLIYYSQIVNDFQKGDIAEGYSVSREKKESFPLTVTSAQKNPTAFYLCASSIRSAESLGEQYFGPGTRLTVT.

The chain links TRBV5-1 to TRBJ2-7; possible D gene TRBD2, 5 bases. The V gene's germline CDR1 is SGHRS and CDR2 YFSETQ. The CDR3 is 13 amino acids. V was pared by 2 bases and J by 3 bases, with 9 bases between. This CDR3 reads CASSFDGDYEQYF. For the CDR3, the DNA is TGCGCCAGCAGCTTCGACGGGGACTACGAGCAGTACTTC.

CDR3 region: CASSPASGTGASNTIYF. In DNA form, the CDR3 reads TGTGCCAGCAGCCCAGCCTCCGGGACAGGGGCTTCAAACACCATATATTTT. The chain uses TRBV9 and TRBJ1-3, with 10 bases that match TRBD1. V shed 4 bases, J shed 6 bases, and the junction held 13 bases outside the gene matches. The CDR3 runs 17 residues. The V gene's germline CDR1 is SGDLS and CDR2 YYNGEE.

The chain employs TRBV21-1 and TRBJ2-5; whether TRBD1, the table's D call, matches the DNA was not checked. TRBV21-1 is a recognized pseudogene. The CDR3 spans 16 residues. The CDR3 reads CASSRRGLGRQETQYF. The CDR3 region has the DNA TGTGCCAGCAGCAGAAGGGGGTTAGGCAGGCAAGAGACCCAGTACTTC.

The V call is TRBV28, the J call TRBJ1-1; D ambiguous. V was trimmed by 6 bases and J by 6 bases, leaving 11 bases between them. The germline V gene has CDR1 MDHEN and CDR2 SYDVKM. The CDR3 loop spans 12 amino acids. The CDR3 region has the DNA TGTGCCAGCAGCCCCGGGAGATCTGAAGCTTTCTTT. This gives the protein CASSPGRSEAFF.

The chain combines TRBV30 with TRBJ2-1; D is possibly TRBD2 (5 bases). Germline assignment: CDR1 GTSNPN and CDR2 SVGIG (reference sequence). CDR3 length: 14 amino acids. Between the trimmed V and J ends, which lost 2 bases and 4 bases, there was a span of 12 bases. In nucleotides, the CDR3 is TGTGCCTGGAGTCAAAAGGGAGTTTACAATGAGCAGTTCTTC. It translates to CAWSQKGVYNEQFF. Looking up the rest from reference TRBV30 and TRBJ2-1 gives the full variable domain: SQTIHQWPATLVQPVGSPLSLECTVEGTSNPNLYWYRQAAGRGLQLLFYSVGIGQISSEVPQNLSASRPQDRQFILSSKKLLLSDSGFYLCAWSQKGVYNEQFFGPGTRLTVL.

This chain uses TRBV18 with TRBJ2-7, with 10 bases fitting TRBD1. The CDR3 covers 13 residues. Per germline, CDR1 KGHSH and CDR2 LQKENI. The V gene end was trimmed by 8 bases and the J gene end by 6 bases; junction bases not matched to a gene: 7. CDR3 nucleotides: TGTGCCAGCCTCCCGACAGGGGGCGTCGAGCAGTACTTC. Its translation: CASLPTGGVEQYF.

The gene calls are TRBV4-2 and TRBJ2-2, with D perhaps matching TRBD2 (6 bases). Germline V gives CDR1 LGHNA, CDR2 YNFKEQ. Trimming stripped 4 bases from V and 5 bases from J, with 8 bases between. The CDR3 totals 13 residues. CDR3 nucleotide sequence: TGTGCCAGCAGCCCGGCGGGAACCGGGGAGCTGTTTTTT. Residues: CASSPAGTGELFF.

The chain employs TRBV28 and TRBJ2-2; D is possibly TRBD2 (5 bases). Looked up from germline, CDR1 is MDHEN and CDR2 is SYDVKM. The V end was cut by 3 bases, the J end by 5 bases, with 13 bases between. This CDR3 contains 15 residues. The CDR3 reads CASSFGRGLTGELFF. CDR3 coding DNA: TGTGCCAGCAGTTTTGGCAGAGGGTTAACCGGGGAGCTGTTTTTT.

This clone showed up just once. V is TRBV5-6 and J is TRBJ2-1; 7 bases agree with TRBD2. Trimming cost V 0 bases and J 9 bases; bases outside gene matches: 3. The V gene's germline CDR1 is SGHDT and CDR2 YYEEEE. The CDR3 length is 13 residues. In nucleotides, the CDR3 is TGTGCCAGCAGCTTGGGGGCGGGAGCTGAGCAGTTCTTC. It yields the protein CASSLGAGAEQFF.

The J gene is TRBJ2-1, the V gene TRBV2; the match to TRBD1 covers 8 bases. Trimming removed 6 bases from V and 4 bases from J; junction bases left unmatched: 5. This CDR3 contains 14 residues. CDR1 SNHLY and CDR2 FYNNEI come from the germline V gene. The CDR3 DNA follows: TGTGCCAGCAGGGGACAGGACCAATACAATGAGCAGTTCTTC. Protein product: CASRGQDQYNEQFF.

The chain is built from TRBV5-4 and TRBJ1-2; maybe TRBD1 (5 bases). Germline V lookup: CDR1 SGHNT, CDR2 YYREEE (reference sequence). The V end lost 0 bases, the J end lost 4 bases, and 7 bases lay between the germline ends. The CDR3 spans 13 residues. The CDR3 region is CASSLGQSYGYTF. CDR3 in DNA: TGTGCCAGCAGCTTGGGACAGTCCTATGGCTACACCTTC.

Notes on this clone: In the same sample, other DNA sequences code for this CDR3. The V and J genes are TRBV5-1 and TRBJ1-2, with TRBD1 matching 7 bases. The CDR3 consists of 13 residues. Germline-derived CDR1 and CDR2 are SGHRS and YFSETQ. Trimming cost V 3 bases and J 2 bases; bases outside gene matches: 1. CDR3 DNA sequence: TGCGCCAGCAGCTCACAGGGGAACTATGGCTACACCTTC. It encodes CASSSQGNYGYTF.

CDR3 DNA sequence: TGCAGCTTGGGAGAGGGGCTAGCGGGAAGAAGGAATGAGCAGTTCTTC. It yields the protein CSLGEGLAGRRNEQFF. The chain employs TRBV29-1 and TRBJ2-1; 9 nucleotides line up with TRBD2. This CDR3 has 16 amino acids. Germline CDR1 reads SQVTM; CDR2 reads ANQGSEA. Germline trimming cut 8 bases from V and 7 bases from J; bases unmatched to any gene: 18.

For the CDR3, the DNA is TGTGCCAGCAGTTCGAGATCGACAGGCAATCAGCCCCAGCATTTT. Its translation: CASSSRSTGNQPQHF. The chain joins TRBV28 to TRBJ1-5; the D gene is possibly TRBD1 (5 bases). Germline V gene data show CDR1 as MDHEN and CDR2 as SYDVKM. The V and J ends lost 4 bases and 2 bases respectively, with 12 bases between them. The CDR3 covers 15 residues. The full variable domain, its missing parts supplied by reference TRBV28 and TRBJ1-5, is DVKVTQSSRYLVKRTGEKVFLECVQDMDHENMFWYRQDPGLGLRLIYFSYDVKMKEKGDIPEGYSVSREKKERFSLILESASTNQTSMYLCASSSRSTGNQPQHFGDGTRLSIL.

The chain joins TRBV6-5 to TRBJ1-3; 8 positions agree with TRBD1. This CDR3 is 15 amino acids long. V lost 4 bases to trimming and J lost 0 bases; unmatched junction nucleotides: 2. The germline V gene encodes CDR1 MNHEY and CDR2 SVGAGI. The CDR3 DNA is TGTGCCAGCAGTTCCACAGGGGGCTCTGGAAACACCATATATTTT. The encoded protein is CASSSTGGSGNTIYF.

The genes are TRBV5-4 and TRBJ1-2; TRBD1 matches 8 bases. CDR1 SGHNT and CDR2 YYREEE come from the germline V gene (reference sequence). The CDR3 runs 16 residues. V lost 0 bases and J lost 8; bases outside the gene matches: 12. In nucleotides, the CDR3 is TGTGCCAGCAGCTTGGGGCAGGGGGCTTCAGCTGAGGGCTACACCTTC. Its protein product is CASSLGQGASAEGYTF.